A single TCR beta chain is shown here with its context. The sample comes from a study of control samples from healthy donors and cancer patients. Libraries were prepared by immunoSEQ multiplex PCR; TCRdb keeps only in-frame clonotypes and omits some of them. The sample includes some 120,000 clones, over 90% of them seen just once. Sample: blood. This receptor was identified in a man aged 25 to 45 in good health.

In DNA form, the CDR3 reads TGTGCCAGTAGTCCCCAGGTAGGGGACAGGGCACCCTCCTACAATGAGCAGTTCTTC. Amino acid sequence: CASSPQVGDRAPSYNEQFF. This chain links TRBV19 with TRBJ2-1, with 9 bases identical to TRBD1. With V trimmed by 5 bases and J by 0 bases, 14 bases remained unmatched. The CDR3 consists of 19 residues. The germline V gene has CDR1 LNHDA and CDR2 SQIVND (reference sequence).